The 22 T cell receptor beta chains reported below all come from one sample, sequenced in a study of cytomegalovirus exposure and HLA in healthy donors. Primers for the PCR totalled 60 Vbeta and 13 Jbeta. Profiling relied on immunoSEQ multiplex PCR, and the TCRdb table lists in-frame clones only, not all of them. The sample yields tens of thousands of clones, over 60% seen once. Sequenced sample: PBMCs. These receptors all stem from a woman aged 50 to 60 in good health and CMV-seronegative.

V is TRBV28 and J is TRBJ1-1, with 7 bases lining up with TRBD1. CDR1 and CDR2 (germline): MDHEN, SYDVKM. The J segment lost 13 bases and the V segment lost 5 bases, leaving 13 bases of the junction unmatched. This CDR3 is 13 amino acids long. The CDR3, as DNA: TGTGCCAGCAGTATGTTGGACAGGTCAATAGTTTTCTTT. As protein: CASSMLDRSIVFF.

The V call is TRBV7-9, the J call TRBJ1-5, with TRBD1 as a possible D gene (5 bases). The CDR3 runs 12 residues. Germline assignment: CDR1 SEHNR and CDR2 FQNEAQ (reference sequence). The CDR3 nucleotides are TGTTCCGTGGAACAGGAAAATCAGCCCCAGCATTTT. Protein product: CSVEQENQPQHF.

CDR3 residues: CASSSRDWREKRQYF. CDR3 DNA sequence: TGTGCCAGCAGCTCGAGGGACTGGCGGGAAAAGAGGCAGTACTTC. V usage is TRBV13 and J usage is TRBJ2-7; D possibly corresponds to TRBD2 (6 bases). The V gene's germline CDR1 is PRHDT and CDR2 FYEKMQ (reference sequence). V dropped 4 bases and J dropped 9 bases, with 22 bases sitting between them. The CDR3 has 15 residues.

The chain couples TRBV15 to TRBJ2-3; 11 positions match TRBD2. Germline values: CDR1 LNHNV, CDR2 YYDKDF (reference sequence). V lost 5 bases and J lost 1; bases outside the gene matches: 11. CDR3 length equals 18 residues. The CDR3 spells CATSGGTSGARGTDTQYF. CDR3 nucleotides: TGTGCCACCAGCGGGGGGACTAGCGGAGCGAGGGGCACAGATACGCAGTATTTT.

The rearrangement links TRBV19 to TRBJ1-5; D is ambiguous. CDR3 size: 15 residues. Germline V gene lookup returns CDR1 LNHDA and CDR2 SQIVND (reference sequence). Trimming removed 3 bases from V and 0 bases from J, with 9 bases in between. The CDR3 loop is CASSIPQYSNQPQHF. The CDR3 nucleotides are TGTGCCAGTAGTATTCCCCAGTATAGCAATCAGCCCCAGCATTTT.

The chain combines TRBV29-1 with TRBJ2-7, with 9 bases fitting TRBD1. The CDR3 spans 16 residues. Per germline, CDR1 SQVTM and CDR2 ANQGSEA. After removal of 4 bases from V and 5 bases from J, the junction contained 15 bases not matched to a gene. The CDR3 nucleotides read TGCAGCGTTGCTTTCCGGGACAGGGAAAGGGTCCACGAGCAGTACTTC. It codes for CSVAFRDRERVHEQYF.

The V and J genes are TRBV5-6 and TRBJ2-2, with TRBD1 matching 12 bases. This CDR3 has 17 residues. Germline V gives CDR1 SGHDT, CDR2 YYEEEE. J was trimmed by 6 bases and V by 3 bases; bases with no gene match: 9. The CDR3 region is CASSSRDRGRWAGELFF. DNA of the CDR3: TGTGCCAGCAGCTCCCGGGACAGGGGGCGCTGGGCCGGGGAGCTGTTTTTT.

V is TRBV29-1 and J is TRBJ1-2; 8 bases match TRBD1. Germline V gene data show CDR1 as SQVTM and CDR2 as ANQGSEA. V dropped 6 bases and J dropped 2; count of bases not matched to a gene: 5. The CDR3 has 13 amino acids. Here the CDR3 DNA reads TGCAGCGTCAGGGGGCAGGGGAACTATGGCTACACCTTC. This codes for CSVRGQGNYGYTF.

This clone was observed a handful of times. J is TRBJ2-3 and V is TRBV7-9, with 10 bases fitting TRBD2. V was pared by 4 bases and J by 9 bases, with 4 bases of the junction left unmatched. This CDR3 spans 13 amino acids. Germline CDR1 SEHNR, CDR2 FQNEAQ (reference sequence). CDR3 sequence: CASSSSAGGTQYF. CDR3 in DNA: TGTGCCAGCAGCTCATCAGCGGGGGGGACGCAGTATTTT.

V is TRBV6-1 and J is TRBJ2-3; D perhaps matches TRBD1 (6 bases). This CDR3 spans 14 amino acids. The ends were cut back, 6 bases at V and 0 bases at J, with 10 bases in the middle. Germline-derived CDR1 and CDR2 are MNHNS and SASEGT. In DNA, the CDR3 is TGTGCCAGCAGCCGGGACATTAGCACAGATACGCAGTATTTT. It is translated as CASSRDISTDTQYF.

CDR3 in amino acids: CASSWTGGAGDEAFF. CDR3 nucleotide sequence: TGCGCCAGCAGCTGGACAGGGGGCGCCGGAGATGAAGCTTTCTTT. The chain combines TRBV5-1 with TRBJ1-1; 11 bases are a match to TRBD1. Trimming cost V 3 bases and J 7 bases; bases outside gene matches: 8. CDR3 length: 15 amino acids. Germline CDR1 and CDR2: SGHRS and YFSETQ.

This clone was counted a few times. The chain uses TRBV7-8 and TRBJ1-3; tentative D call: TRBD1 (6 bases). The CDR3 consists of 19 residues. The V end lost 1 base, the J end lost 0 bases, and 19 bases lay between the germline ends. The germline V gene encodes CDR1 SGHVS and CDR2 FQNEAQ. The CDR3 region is CASSLVLTGALSSGNTIYF. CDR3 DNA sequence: TGTGCCAGCAGCTTAGTGCTGACAGGCGCTTTAAGCTCTGGAAACACCATATATTTT.

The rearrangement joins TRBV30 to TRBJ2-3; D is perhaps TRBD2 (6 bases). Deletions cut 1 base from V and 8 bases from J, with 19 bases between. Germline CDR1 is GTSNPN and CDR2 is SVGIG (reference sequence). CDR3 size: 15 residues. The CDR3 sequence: CAWSDWAGGAGTQYF. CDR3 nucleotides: TGTGCCTGGAGTGATTGGGCTGGAGGGGCAGGTACGCAGTATTTT.

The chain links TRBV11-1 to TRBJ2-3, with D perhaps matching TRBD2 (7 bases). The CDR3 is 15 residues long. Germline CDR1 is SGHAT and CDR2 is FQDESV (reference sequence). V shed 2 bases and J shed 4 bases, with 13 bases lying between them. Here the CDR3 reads CASSLSRGGPDTQYF. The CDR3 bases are TGTGCCAGCAGCTTATCTAGGGGGGGTCCAGATACGCAGTATTTT.

Written as DNA, the CDR3 is TGCGCCTCCTGCAGGGGACAGGGGGCCGCCGAGACCCAGTACTTC. This translates into CASCRGQGAAETQYF. The rearrangement uses TRBV5-1 and TRBJ2-5; TRBD1 agrees at 12 bases. J was trimmed by 5 bases and V by 10 bases; bases with no gene match: 12. Germline CDR1 SGHRS, CDR2 YFSETQ. The CDR3 is 15 amino acids.

CDR3 DNA: TGCAGCGTTGAATTGCGGGGGGGCCTCGGTGAGACCCAGTACTTC. It specifies CSVELRGGLGETQYF. The chain joins TRBV29-1 to TRBJ2-5; 9 positions match TRBD2. Trimming removed 2 bases from V and 5 bases from J; junction bases left unmatched: 9. The CDR3 is made up of 15 amino acids. Germline V lookup: CDR1 SQVTM, CDR2 ANQGSEA. Looking up the rest from reference TRBV29-1 and TRBJ2-5 gives the full variable domain: SAVISQKPSRDICQRGTSLTIQCQVDSQVTMMFWYRQQPGQSLTLIATANQGSEATYESGFVIDKFPISRPNLTFSTLTVSNMSPEDSSIYLCSVELRGGLGETQYFGPGTRLLVL.

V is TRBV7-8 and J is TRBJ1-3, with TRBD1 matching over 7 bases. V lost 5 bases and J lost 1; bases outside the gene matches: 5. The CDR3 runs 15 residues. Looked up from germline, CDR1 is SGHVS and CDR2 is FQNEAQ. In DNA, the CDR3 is TGTGCCAGCAGCACGCGACAGGGATCTGGAAACACCATATATTTT. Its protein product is CASSTRQGSGNTIYF.

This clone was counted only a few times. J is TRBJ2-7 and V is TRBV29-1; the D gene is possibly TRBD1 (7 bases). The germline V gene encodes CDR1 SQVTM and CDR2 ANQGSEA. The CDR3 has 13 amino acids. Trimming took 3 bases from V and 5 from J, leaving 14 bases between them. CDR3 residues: CSVERSRGDEQYF. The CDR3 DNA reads TGCAGCGTTGAGCGGAGCAGGGGGGACGAGCAGTACTTC.

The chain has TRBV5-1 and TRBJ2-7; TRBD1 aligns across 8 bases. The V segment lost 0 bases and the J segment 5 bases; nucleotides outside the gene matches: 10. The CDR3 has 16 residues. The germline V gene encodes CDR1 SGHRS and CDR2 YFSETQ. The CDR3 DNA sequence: TGCGCCAGCAGCTTGGAACGGGGGACAGGTTCAAACGAGCAGTACTTC. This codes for CASSLERGTGSNEQYF.

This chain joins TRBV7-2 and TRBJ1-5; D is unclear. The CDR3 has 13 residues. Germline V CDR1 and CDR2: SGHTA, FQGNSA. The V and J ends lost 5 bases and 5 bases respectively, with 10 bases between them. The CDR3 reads CASSPQHDQPQHF. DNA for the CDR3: TGTGCCAGCAGCCCCCAACATGATCAGCCCCAGCATTTT.

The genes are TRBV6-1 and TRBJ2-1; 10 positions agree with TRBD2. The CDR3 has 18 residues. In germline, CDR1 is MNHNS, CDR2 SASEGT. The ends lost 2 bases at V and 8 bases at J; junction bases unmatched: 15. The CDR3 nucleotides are TGTGCCAGCAGTGAATCCTTAGCGGGGGGACAGGTAGGGGATGAGCAGTTCTTC. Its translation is CASSESLAGGQVGDEQFF.

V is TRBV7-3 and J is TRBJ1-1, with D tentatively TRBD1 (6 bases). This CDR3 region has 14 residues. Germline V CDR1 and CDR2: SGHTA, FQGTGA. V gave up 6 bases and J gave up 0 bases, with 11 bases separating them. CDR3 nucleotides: TGTGCCAGCAGTCCTGACAGGATGAACACTGAAGCTTTCTTT. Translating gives CASSPDRMNTEAFF.